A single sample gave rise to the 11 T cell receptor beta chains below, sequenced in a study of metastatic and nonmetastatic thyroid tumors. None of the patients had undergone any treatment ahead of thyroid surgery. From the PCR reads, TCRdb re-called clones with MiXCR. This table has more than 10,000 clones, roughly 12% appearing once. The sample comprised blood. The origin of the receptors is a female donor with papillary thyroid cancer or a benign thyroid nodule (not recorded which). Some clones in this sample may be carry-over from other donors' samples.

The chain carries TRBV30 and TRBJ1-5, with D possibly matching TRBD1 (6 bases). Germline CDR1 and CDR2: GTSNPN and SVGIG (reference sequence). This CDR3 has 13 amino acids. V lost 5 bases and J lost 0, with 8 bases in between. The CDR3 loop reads CAWGQISNQPQHF. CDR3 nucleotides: TGTGCCTGGGGACAGATTAGCAATCAGCCCCAGCATTTT.

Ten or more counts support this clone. In DNA form, the CDR3 reads TGTGCCAGCAGCCAAGAATTGGCGCAAGAGACCCAGTACTTC. Residues: CASSQELAQETQYF. The chain employs TRBV4-2 and TRBJ2-5, with D unclear. The CDR3 sequence is 14 residues long. V dropped 0 bases and J dropped 2 bases, with 7 bases sitting between them. The germline V gene has CDR1 LGHNA and CDR2 YNFKEQ.

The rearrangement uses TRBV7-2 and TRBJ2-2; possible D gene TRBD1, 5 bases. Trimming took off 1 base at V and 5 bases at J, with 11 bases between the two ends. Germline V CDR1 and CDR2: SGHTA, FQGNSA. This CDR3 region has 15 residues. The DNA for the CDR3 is TGTGCCAGCAGCTTAGACACCAGGGCTACCGGGGAGCTGTTTTTT. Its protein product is CASSLDTRATGELFF.

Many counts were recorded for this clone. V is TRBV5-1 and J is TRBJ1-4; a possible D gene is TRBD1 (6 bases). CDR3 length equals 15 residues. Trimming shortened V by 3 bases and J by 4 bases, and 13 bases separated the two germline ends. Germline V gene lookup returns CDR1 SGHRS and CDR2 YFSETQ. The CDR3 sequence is CASSSSGAINEKLFF. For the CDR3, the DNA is TGCGCCAGCAGCTCTTCAGGGGCGATTAATGAAAAACTGTTTTTT.

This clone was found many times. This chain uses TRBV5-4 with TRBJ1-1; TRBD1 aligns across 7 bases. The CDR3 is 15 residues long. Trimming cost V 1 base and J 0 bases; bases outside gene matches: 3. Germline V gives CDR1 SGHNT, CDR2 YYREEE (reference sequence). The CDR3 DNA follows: TGTGCCAGCAGCTTGCCACAGGGGATGAACACTGAAGCTTTCTTT. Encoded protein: CASSLPQGMNTEAFF. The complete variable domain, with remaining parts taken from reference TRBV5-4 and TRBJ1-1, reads ETGVTQSPTHLIKTRGQQVTLRCSSQSGHNTVSWYQQALGQGPQFIFQYYREEENGRGNFPPRFSGLQFPNYSSELNVNALELDDSALYLCASSLPQGMNTEAFFGQGTRLTVV.

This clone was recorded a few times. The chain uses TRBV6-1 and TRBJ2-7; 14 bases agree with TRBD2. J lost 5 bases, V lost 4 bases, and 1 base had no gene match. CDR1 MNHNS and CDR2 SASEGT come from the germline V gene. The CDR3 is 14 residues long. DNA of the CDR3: TGTGCCAGCAGTGGACTAGCGGGGGGGCACGAGCAGTACTTC. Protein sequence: CASSGLAGGHEQYF.

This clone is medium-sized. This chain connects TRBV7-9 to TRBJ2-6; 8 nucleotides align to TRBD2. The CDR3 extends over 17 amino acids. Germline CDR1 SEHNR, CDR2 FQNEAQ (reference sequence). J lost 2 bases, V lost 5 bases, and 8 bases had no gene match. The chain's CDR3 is CASSPLGTRTGANVLTF. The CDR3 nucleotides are TGTGCCAGCAGCCCTCTTGGGACTAGAACTGGGGCCAACGTCCTGACTTTC.

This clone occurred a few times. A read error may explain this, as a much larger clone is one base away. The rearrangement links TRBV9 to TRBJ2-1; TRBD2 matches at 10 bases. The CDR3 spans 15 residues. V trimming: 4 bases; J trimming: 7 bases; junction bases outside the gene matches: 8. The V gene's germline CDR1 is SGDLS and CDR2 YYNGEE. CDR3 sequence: CASSQGTSDPNEQFF. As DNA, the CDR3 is TGTGCCAGCAGCCAGGGGACTAGCGACCCTAATGAGCAGTTCTTC. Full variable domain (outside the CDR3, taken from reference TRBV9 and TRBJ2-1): DSGVTQTPKHLITATGQRVTLRCSPRSGDLSVYWYQQSLDQGLQFLIQYYNGEERAKGNILERFSAQQFPDLHSELNLSSLELGDSALYFCASSQGTSDPNEQFFGPGTRLTVL.

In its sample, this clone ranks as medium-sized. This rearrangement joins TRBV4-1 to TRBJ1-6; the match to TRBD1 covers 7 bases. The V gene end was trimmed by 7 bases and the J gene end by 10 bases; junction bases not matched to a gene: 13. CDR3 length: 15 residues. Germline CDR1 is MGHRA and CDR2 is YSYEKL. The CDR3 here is CASKPSVGGGSPLHF. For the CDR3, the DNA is TGCGCCAGCAAGCCATCAGTAGGGGGCGGATCACCCCTCCACTTT.

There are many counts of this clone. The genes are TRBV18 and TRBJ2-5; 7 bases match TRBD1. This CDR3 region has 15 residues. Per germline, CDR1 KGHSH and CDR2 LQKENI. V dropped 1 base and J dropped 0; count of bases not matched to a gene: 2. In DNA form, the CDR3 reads TGTGCCAGCTCACCACTCGGACAGGACCAAGAGACCCAGTACTTC. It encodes CASSPLGQDQETQYF.

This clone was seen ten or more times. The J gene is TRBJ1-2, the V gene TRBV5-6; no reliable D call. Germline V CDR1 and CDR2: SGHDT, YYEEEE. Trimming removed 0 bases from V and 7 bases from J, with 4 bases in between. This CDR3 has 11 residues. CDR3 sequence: CASSLAFGYTF. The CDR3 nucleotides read TGTGCCAGCAGCTTGGCGTTTGGCTACACCTTC.